This TCR beta chain appears in the sequencing data of a study of cytomegalovirus exposure and HLA in healthy donors. Study-wide results and limits: Later examination showed HLA-associated TCR beta chains had greater clonal expansion than equally common others.

PCR primers comprised 60 Vbeta and 13 Jbeta primers. The data were produced by immunoSEQ multiplex PCR, yet TCRdb's version contains in-frame clones alone and is incomplete. Here the sample spans some 130,000 clones, approximately 73% being singletons. The CDR3 is made up of 12 amino acids. V gave up 5 bases and J gave up 6 bases, with 10 bases separating them. Germline V lookup: CDR1 MNHNY, CDR2 SVGAGI (reference sequence). This clone has a handful of counts. The target antigen is unknown. Sequencing was done on a sample of PBMCs. The sequence was obtained from a woman in her thirties or forties in good health and CMV-seronegative. The V call is TRBV6-6, the J call TRBJ1-2, with D hard to call. The CDR3 spells CASSPLVNGYTF. CDR3 DNA: TGTGCCAGCAGTCCCCTAGTCAATGGCTACACCTTC.